This record looks at one T cell receptor (beta chain) sequence and its context. What it recognizes is unknown. This sample stems from a study of shared clonotypes between healthy human individuals. General study findings and limits: Depth was large, yet rarefaction showed that sorted-subset sequencing was incomplete.

CDR3 length equals 13 residues. V was trimmed by 1 base and J by 2 bases, leaving 6 bases between them. Germline V lookup: CDR1 GTSNPN, CDR2 SVGIG (reference sequence). Donors were Caucasian adults residing in Nashville, Tennessee, USA. Authors' methods: For the immunoSEQ data, sequences were junction-only without quality scores, so filtering differed. Repertoires were generated with immunoSEQ multiplex PCR, while TCRdb's copy carries only in-frame clones and drops some. The DNA was the basis for D and trimming; V, J and clone size are from that table. The table shows around 1,100,000 clones, with approximately 80% occurring only once.

Sequenced input: memory CD4+ T cells from PBMCs. Subset defined: CD45RA-negative fraction. The chain has TRBV30 and TRBJ2-4; no firm D call. This receptor was obtained from a man between 18 and 29 years old in good health. Some clones in this sample may be carry-over from other donors' samples. The CDR3 DNA follows: TGTGCCTGGAGTGGAGGTACCAAAAACATTCAGTACTTC. Its protein product is CAWSGGTKNIQYF. The variable domain in full, completed from reference TRBV30 and TRBJ2-4, reads SQTIHQWPATLVQPVGSPLSLECTVEGTSNPNLYWYRQAAGRGLQLLFYSVGIGQISSEVPQNLSASRPQDRQFILSSKKLLLSDSGFYLCAWSGGTKNIQYFGAGTRLSVL.